This TCR beta chain derives from a study of T cells in Graves' hyperthyroidism and ophthalmopathy. Points from the study as a whole: It was a median 6.5 months before onset that the model predicted ophthalmopathy.

This clonotype was detected many times. The antigen is undetermined. Template material for amplifying TCR beta CDR3 regions consisted of RNA transcripts. When the TCR CDR3 underwent first-round RT-PCR, the HTBI primer set was used. One entry per CDR3 protein, called by TCRdb with MiXCR from the multiplex PCR reads. The sample includes roughly 500,000 distinct CDR3 sequences, 35% to 50% of them seen just once. This CDR3 comprises 15 residues. V was shortened by 3 bases and J by 9 bases, with 20 bases between the two germline ends. CDR1 and CDR2 from the germline V gene are MDHEN and SYDVKM. The chain recombines TRBV28 with TRBJ2-5; tentatively, D is TRBD1 (6 bases). Sequenced: peripheral blood or thyroid tissue (not recorded which). This sequence was found in an adult woman with Graves' disease, either hyperthyroidism or ophthalmopathy (not recorded which). DNA of the CDR3: TGTGCCAGCAGTTTTGCGGACAGCGTGAGGTACGCCCAGTACTTC. Protein sequence: CASSFADSVRYAQYF.